The present entry profiles one T cell receptor (beta chain) with its context. Its antigen is undetermined. Before the COVID-19 pandemic, during about 2010-2019, CD4+ T cells were taken from unexposed donors. The cells were cultured for about ten days before CD4+ T cells were isolated. Testing used SARS-CoV-2 S/N and four cold-coronavirus spikes on unexposed-donor CD4+ T cells, cells permitting. Trimming stripped 4 bases from V and 0 bases from J, with 15 bases between. Per the germline V gene, CDR1 is MGHRA and CDR2 is YSYEKL. The CDR3 totals 16 residues. This specimen comes from a study of CD4 T cells in relation to SARS-CoV-2 and coronaviruses. Study background: ViraFEST: approximately 10-day antigen culture of PBMCs, then TCR beta CDR3 sequencing.

Study-wide results and caveats: No crossreactivity against non-spike viral proteins was tested here.

Measured with immunoSEQ multiplex PCR; TCRdb has only the in-frame clones, and not every one. The sample lists roughly 16,000 clones, 70% to 80% seen once, with nearly 10% in the top ten. The gene calls are TRBV4-1 and TRBJ1-1; D remains unclear. Sequencing used CD4+ T cells from PBMCs, cultured in vitro. The sequence came from a human donor in good health. DNA for the CDR3: TGCGCCAGCAGCCTTCCACGGGGTTCAATGAACACTGAAGCTTTCTTT. It translates to CASSLPRGSMNTEAFF.